The rows below give T cell receptor beta chains drawn from one sample of a study of cytomegalovirus exposure and HLA in healthy donors. The method was immunoSEQ multiplex PCR; TCRdb's version includes in-frame clones alone and lacks a portion of them. This table has roughly 120,000 clones, under 90% appearing once. Material: PBMCs. The receptors come from a woman aged 18-29 years in good health and CMV-seronegative. Each CDR3 is given with its conserved first and last residue. The order of the fields is D gene, J gene, V gene, clone size, CDR3 DNA, CDR3 protein. D genes are given only for firm matches. Part of the rows lack a size; the others show once, few, many or a class for expanded clones.

NA TRBJ1-5 TRBV7-2 NA TGTGCCAGCAGCCGACAGAATCAGCCCCAGCATTTT CASSRQNQPQHF
TRBD1 TRBJ1-1 TRBV6-1 NA TGTGCCAGCAGTGTAAGACAGGGTTGGAACACTGAAGCTTTCTTT CASSVRQGWNTEAFF
NA TRBJ1-1 TRBV29-1 NA TGCAGCGTCGGACATGGGAACACTGAAGCTTTCTTT CSVGHGNTEAFF
TRBD1 TRBJ1-4 TRBV4-1 NA TGCGCCACCAGAAGGACAGGGGGAGGTGAAAAACTGTTTTTT CATRRTGGGEKLFF
TRBD1 TRBJ1-4 TRBV7-8 NA TGTGCCAGCAAGAGGACAGGAGCAACTAATGAAAAACTGTTTTTT CASKRTGATNEKLFF
TRBD2 TRBJ2-2 TRBV29-1 few TGCAGCGTTGAAGCAGCGGGAGGGATGGGCACCGGGGAGCTGTTTTTT CSVEAAGGMGTGELFF
NA TRBJ2-7 TRBV6-5 NA TGTGCCAGCAGACCACAAGGGGCAGTAATCGAGCAGTACTTC CASRPQGAVIEQYF
TRBD1 TRBJ2-1 TRBV5-1 NA TGCGCCAGCAGCTTGGAGGGACAGGGGGCTGAGCAGTTCTTC CASSLEGQGAEQFF
TRBD2 TRBJ2-1 TRBV5-4 NA TGTGCCAGCAGCCTTGAGGTAGCGGGGGGGATCTACAATGAGCAGTTCTTC CASSLEVAGGIYNEQFF
NA TRBJ2-7 TRBV6-5 NA TGTGCCAGCGGGGCCTCCTACGAGCAGTACTTC CASGASYEQYF
TRBD1 TRBJ1-6 TRBV5-1 NA TGCGCCAGCAGCTTATCCGGGACAGCCAGCTCCTATAATTCACCCCTCCACTTT CASSLSGTASSYNSPLHF
TRBD1 TRBJ2-1 TRBV18 NA TGTGCCAGCTCCCTGGGACAGAGAGACTACAATGAGCAGTTCTTC CASSLGQRDYNEQFF
TRBD1 TRBJ1-2 TRBV7-8 NA TGTGCCAGCAGCCAACCGGGGACAGGGAATCCCTACACCTTC CASSQPGTGNPYTF
NA TRBJ2-3 TRBV6-1 NA TGTGCCAGCAGTGCCCGGGAGCCGAGGGACACAGATACGCAGTATTTT CASSAREPRDTDTQYF
TRBD1 TRBJ1-5 TRBV15 NA TGTGCCACCAGCAGCGACAGGGGAGTCAATCAGCCCCAGCATTTT CATSSDRGVNQPQHF